Each of the 27 T cell receptor beta chains below was sequenced from the same sample in a study of tumor and adjacent non-tumor tissue in lung cancer. A modified ARM-PCR protocol with three rounds of nested PCR amplified TCRbeta. One entry per CDR3 protein results from TCRdb running MiXCR on the multiplex PCR reads. The profile covers around 70,000 distinct CDR3 sequences, with around 78% appearing a single time and 28% taken by the ten largest. No cell sorting was done before RNA was extracted from the tissue. Sequenced: lung tumor tissue. The receptors shown here come from a man in his sixties with non-small cell lung cancer.

In this sample, this clonotype turned up a few times. The chain combines TRBV25-1 with TRBJ2-7; TRBD1 matches at 7 bases. Trimming cost V 4 bases and J 7 bases; bases outside gene matches: 7. The length of the CDR3 is 13 residues. Looked up from germline, CDR1 is MGHDK and CDR2 is SYGVNS. The CDR3 reads CASSARGSGEQYF. CDR3 DNA: TGTGCCAGCAGTGCCAGGGGGAGTGGGGAGCAGTACTTC.

This clonotype was observed a single time. A read error may explain this, as a much larger clone is one base away. The chain joins TRBV28 to TRBJ2-7; D possibly corresponds to TRBD2 (6 bases). The CDR3 sequence is 15 residues long. With 8 bases removed from V and 1 base from J, the gap between germline ends came to 18 bases. Looked up from germline, CDR1 is MDHEN and CDR2 is SYDVKM. The CDR3 nucleotides are TGTGCCAGCGGTCTGAAACCAGGAGGGTCCTACGAGCAGTACTTC. Its protein is CASGLKPGGSYEQYF.

Notes on this clonotype: The conserved final phenylalanine or tryptophan is absent from the CDR3, which likely points to a read error. CDR3 bases: TGCTGTGCTCGTACAGGGCGGAGCACTGAAGCTTTCGTT. Its translation: CCARTGRSTEAFV. This rearrangement joins TRBV20-1 to TRBJ1-1; the D gene is possibly TRBD1 (6 bases). The V gene's germline CDR1 is DFQATT and CDR2 SNEGSKA (reference sequence). The length of the CDR3 is 13 residues.

The chain employs TRBV20-1 and TRBJ2-1; D may be TRBD2 (5 bases). The germline V and J ends were trimmed by 7 bases and 11 bases, with 21 bases remaining between them. The CDR3 spans 13 residues. Germline CDR1 reads DFQATT; CDR2 reads SNEGSKA (reference sequence). The DNA of the CDR3 is TGCAGTGGAGGACTTAGCTCTTACAGTAAGCAGTTCTTC. It specifies CSGGLSSYSKQFF.

The V and J genes are TRBV20-1 and TRBJ1-4, with D hard to call. The V gene lost 6 bases and the J gene lost 0 bases, with 17 bases spanning the gap. Germline lookup yields CDR1 DFQATT and CDR2 SNEGSKA (reference sequence). CDR3 length: 16 residues. The CDR3 region has the DNA TGCAGTGCCCTGGGCGCGGGGAGTGCAACTAATGAAAAACTGTTTTTT. It codes for CSALGAGSATNEKLFF.

The chain is built from TRBV20-1 and TRBJ2-1; D gene ambiguous. This CDR3 contains 15 residues. V was cut by 6 bases and J by 2 bases, with 17 bases left in between. Germline V gene lookup returns CDR1 DFQATT and CDR2 SNEGSKA (reference sequence). DNA for the CDR3: TGCAGTGCCCACCTGACTCACAGCCCCTACAATGAGCAGTTCTTC. It is translated as CSAHLTHSPYNEQFF.

This clonotype was counted only a few times. Sequence at one end of the junction differs from germline and may be a read error. V and J are TRBV29-1 and TRBJ1-2, with unresolved D. The CDR3 is 12 residues long. Germline V gene lookup returns CDR1 SQVTM and CDR2 ANQGSEA. CDR3 sequence: CNVDWEGYGYTF. CDR3 coding DNA: TGCAACGTTGACTGGGAGGGCTATGGCTACACGTTC.

The chain joins TRBV20-1 to TRBJ1-1, with D unclear. In germline, CDR1 is DFQATT, CDR2 SNEGSKA (reference sequence). This CDR3 has 12 residues. The CDR3 coding sequence is TGCAATGCCCCCTCTAATGGGTCTGAAGCTTTCTTT. The encoded protein is CNAPSNGSEAFF.

This clonotype was counted ten times or more. A clone one base away is much larger, so this may be a read error. The rearrangement links TRBV10-2 to TRBJ1-1; 7 bases match TRBD1. The CDR3 has 14 residues. Germline CDR1 and CDR2: WSHSY and SAAADI. The CDR3 nucleotides read TGCGCCAGCAGTCGAGACAGGGCGAACAATGAAGCTTTCTTT. The encoded protein is CASSRDRANNEAFF.

Relative to its sample, this clonotype is large. The rearrangement links TRBV11-3 to TRBJ2-5, with TRBD1 matching over 7 bases. CDR3 size: 14 residues. The V gene end was trimmed by 5 bases and the J gene end by 1 base; junction bases not matched to a gene: 4. Per germline, CDR1 SGHNT and CDR2 YENEEA. This CDR3 is CASSPRQGQETQYF. The CDR3 DNA sequence: TGTGCCAGCAGCCCTAGACAGGGCCAAGAGACCCAGTACTTC.

A note on this clonotype: The germline gene is not matched at one end of the junction; a read error may be the cause. The rearrangement links TRBV6-5 to TRBJ2-2, with a tentative D call TRBD2 (5 bases). This CDR3 comprises 15 residues. Germline V gives CDR1 MNHEY, CDR2 SVGAGI. CDR3 nucleotides: TGTGCCAGCAGTTACTCGAGAAGGGTCATCGGGGAGCTATTTTTT. This sequence encodes CASSYSRRVIGELFF.

The gene calls are TRBV28 and TRBJ2-6, with TRBD1 identical over 9 bases. The J segment lost 3 bases and the V segment lost 7 bases, leaving 10 bases of the junction unmatched. Germline assignment: CDR1 MDHEN and CDR2 SYDVKM. CDR3 length: 17 residues. The CDR3 nucleotides read TGTGCCAGCACCTGGACAGGGGCCTATATTGGGGCCAACGTCCTGACTTTC. Translating it yields CASTWTGAYIGANVLTF.

This chain links TRBV6-2 or TRBV6-3 with TRBJ2-1; no clear D gene. Germline V gene lookup returns CDR1 MNHEY and CDR2 SVGEGT. This CDR3 has 13 residues. Trimming shortened V by 11 bases and J by 8 bases, and 19 bases separated the two germline ends. CDR3 region: CACSQVIGYEQFF. The CDR3 DNA sequence: TGTGCCTGTAGCCAAGTCATTGGTTATGAGCAGTTCTTC.

This clonotype was detected only a few times. A single base separates this from a much larger clone, so it may be a read error. The chain is built from TRBV14 and TRBJ2-1, with 8 bases fitting TRBD2. This CDR3 comprises 15 residues. Germline lookup yields CDR1 SGHDN and CDR2 FVKESK. The trim removed 3 bases at V and 6 bases at J, leaving 7 bases unmatched. The DNA for the CDR3 is TGTGCCAGCAGCCACGGACTAGCTTGGTGCAATGAGCAGTTCTTC. Protein: CASSHGLAWCNEQFF.

In the case of this clonotype: This is likely a read error, given that the CDR3 carries no conserved phenylalanine or tryptophan at its end. J is TRBJ2-1 and V is TRBV6-5; D gene unclear. This CDR3 has 14 residues. Germline assignment: CDR1 MNHEY and CDR2 SVGAGI. The CDR3 region is CACSYSDEYNEQFL. CDR3 sequence (DNA): TGTGCCTGCAGTTACTCCGATGAGTACAATGAGCAGTTCTTA.

A note on this clonotype: A much larger clone sits a single nucleotide away, making a read error possible. The chain is built from TRBV7-9 and TRBJ1-2; D may be TRBD1 (5 bases). Germline V gene data show CDR1 as SEHNR and CDR2 as FQNEAQ (reference sequence). The germline V and J ends were trimmed by 2 bases and 3 bases, with 10 bases remaining between them. The CDR3 contains 14 residues. As DNA, the CDR3 is TGTGCCAGCAGCTTACAGACAGTACACTATGGCTACACCTTC. Translating it yields CASSLQTVHYGYTF.

To note about this clonotype: Because it lacks the conserved phenylalanine or tryptophan at the end, this CDR3 is likely a read error. V gene TRBV6-1 combines with J gene TRBJ1-1; possibly TRBD1 for D (5 bases). The V gene lost 6 bases and the J gene lost 4 bases, with 9 bases spanning the gap. Per germline, CDR1 MNHNS and CDR2 SASEGT. This CDR3 region has 12 residues. CDR3 protein: CASSRTTTEAFL. The CDR3, as DNA: TGTGCCAGCAGCCGGACAACCACTGAAGCTTTCCTT.

The chain uses TRBV6-1 and TRBJ2-3; no reliable D call. CDR3 length equals 14 residues. Germline values: CDR1 MNHNS, CDR2 SASEGT. V shed 8 bases and J shed 0 bases, with 12 bases lying between them. The chain's CDR3 is CASRLAISTDTQYF. The CDR3 DNA reads as TGTGCCAGCCGATTGGCTATAAGCACAGATACGCAGTATTTT.

Only a few counts were recorded for this clonotype. The junction departs from the called germline gene at one end, perhaps through a read error. The V gene is TRBV7-9, the J gene TRBJ2-3, with D perhaps matching TRBD2 (5 bases). CDR1 is SEHNR and CDR2 is FQNEAQ in the germline V gene (reference sequence). The CDR3 has 15 amino acids. The CDR3 spells CTSSGPRESTDTQYF. The CDR3 DNA is TGTACCAGCAGCGGACCCCGGGAAAGCACAGATACGCAGTATTTT.

Remarks on this clonotype: Sequence at one end of the junction differs from germline and may be a read error. V and J are TRBV29-1 and TRBJ1-5; 8 positions match TRBD1. Per germline, CDR1 SQVTM and CDR2 ANQGSEA. The CDR3 sequence is 13 residues long. CDR3 coding DNA: TGCAGAGTTGCAGGGGGCAGGAATAATAAACAGCATTTT. Its translation is CRVAGGRNNKQHF. Combining the CDR3 with reference TRBV29-1 and TRBJ1-5 gives the whole variable domain SAVISQKPSRDICQRGTSLTIQCQVDSQVTMMFWYRQQPGQSLTLIATANQGSEATYESGFVIDKFPISRPNLTFSTLTVSNMSPEDSSIYLCRVAGGRNNKQHFGDGTRLSIL.

This clonotype was detected ten times or more. The genes are TRBV5-1 and TRBJ2-1; 8 bases match TRBD2. CDR3 length equals 14 residues. CDR1 and CDR2 from the germline V gene are SGHRS and YFSETQ. V lost 4 bases and J lost 3; bases outside the gene matches: 3. In DNA form, the CDR3 reads TGCGCCAGCAGCACTAGCGGCCACTACAATGAGCAGTTCTTC. Its translation is CASSTSGHYNEQFF.

This clonotype was seen only a few times. Being one base from a much bigger clone, this may be a read error. The rearrangement uses TRBV20-1 and TRBJ1-1; TRBD1 is a possible D gene (6 bases). The germline V and J ends were trimmed by 7 bases and 10 bases, with 22 bases remaining between them. Per the germline V gene, CDR1 is DFQATT and CDR2 is SNEGSKA (reference sequence). CDR3 size: 13 residues. In DNA form, the CDR3 reads TGCAGTGTTATCCGGGGGGCTGGGGCCGGAGCTTTCTTT. Protein product: CSVIRGAGAGAFF.

The chain is built from TRBV5-5 and TRBJ2-7, with 7 bases matching TRBD1. The CDR3 contains 17 residues. Germline V gene data show CDR1 as SGHKS and CDR2 as YYEKEE (reference sequence). The ends lost 4 bases at V and 13 bases at J; junction bases unmatched: 26. The CDR3 protein is CASSGPGGDVMMHEPYF. The CDR3 DNA sequence: TGTGCCAGCAGCGGCCCAGGGGGTGACGTTATGATGCACGAGCCCTACTTC.

On this clonotype itself: Because the CDR3 is missing its conserved closing phenylalanine or tryptophan, this is likely a read error. The rearrangement joins TRBV12-3 or TRBV12-4 to TRBJ2-1, with unresolved D. The V end lost 6 bases, the J end lost 8 bases, and 20 bases lay between the germline ends. CDR3 length: 15 residues. This chain's CDR3 is CASSRDMVAEDEQFL. CDR3 DNA sequence: TGTGCCAGCAGCCGAGACATGGTTGCTGAGGATGAGCAGTTCTTG.

CDR3 amino acids: CVSSFGTGGMNTEAFF. Written as DNA, the CDR3 is TGTGTAAGCAGTTTCGGGACAGGGGGCATGAACACTGAAGCTTTCTTT. V gene TRBV12-3 or TRBV12-4 combines with J gene TRBJ1-1; 12 nucleotides align to TRBD1. The CDR3 consists of 16 residues.

This clonotype has only one observation. The rearrangement links TRBV6-5 to TRBJ1-2, with TRBD1 matching 7 bases. CDR1 MNHEY and CDR2 SVGAGI come from the germline V gene. Trimming at V came to 5 bases and at J to 5 bases, leaving 8 bases not matched to a gene. The CDR3 consists of 14 residues. CDR3 sequence (DNA): TGTGCCAGCAGTCGGCAGGGGGGGAAGTATGGCTACACCTTC. Its protein is CASSRQGGKYGYTF.

In regard to this clonotype: Sequence at one end of the junction differs from germline and may be a read error. The CDR3: CSAHRTSWMSDTLYF. In DNA form, the CDR3 reads TGCAGTGCTCACAGGACTAGCTGGATGTCAGATACGCTGTATTTT. V gene TRBV20-1 combines with J gene TRBJ2-3; 8 positions agree with TRBD2. The CDR3 is 15 amino acids. Germline CDR1 is DFQATT and CDR2 is SNEGSKA (reference sequence).